This T cell receptor (beta chain) was sequenced in a study of early T cells in non-severe SARS-CoV-2 infection. Study summary: Bulk RNA from unsorted whole blood was sequenced; chains were unpaired.

Individual cDNA molecules received unique molecular identifiers during library preparation. MiXCR, applied by TCRdb to the 5' RACE reads, yields one record per CDR3 protein. The sample consists of roughly 35,000 distinct CDR3 sequences, 5.3% of them appearing once. Study-wide results and caveats: Reliance on VDJdb matching favored anti-spike CD8 responses; private and CD4 specificities were missed.

This clonotype was found many times. The target antigen is unknown. This CDR3 has 18 residues. The germline gives CDR1 SEHNR, CDR2 FQNEAQ (reference sequence). V trimming: 5 bases; J trimming: 0 bases; junction bases outside the gene matches: 15. This sequence was found in an adult who was a healthcare worker with PCR-confirmed SARS-CoV-2 infection or an uninfected control (not recorded which). The J gene is TRBJ2-7, the V gene TRBV7-9; 8 bases fit TRBD1. Material: whole blood. Here the CDR3 reads CASSPRYNDRGLSYEQYF. Written as DNA, the CDR3 is TGTGCCAGCAGCCCAAGGTATAACGACAGGGGACTCTCCTACGAGCAGTACTTC.